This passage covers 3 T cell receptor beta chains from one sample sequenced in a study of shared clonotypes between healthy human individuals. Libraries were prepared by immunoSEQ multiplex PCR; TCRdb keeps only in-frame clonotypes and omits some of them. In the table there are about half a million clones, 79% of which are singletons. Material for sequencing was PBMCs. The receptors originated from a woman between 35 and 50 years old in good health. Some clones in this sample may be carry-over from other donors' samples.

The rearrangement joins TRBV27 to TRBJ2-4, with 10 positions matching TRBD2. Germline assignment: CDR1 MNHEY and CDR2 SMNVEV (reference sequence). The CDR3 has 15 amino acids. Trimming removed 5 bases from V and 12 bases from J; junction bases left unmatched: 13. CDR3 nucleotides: TGTGCCAGCAGTCCGAGACTAGCGGGTAGCTCAACTCAGTACTTC. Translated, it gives CASSPRLAGSSTQYF.

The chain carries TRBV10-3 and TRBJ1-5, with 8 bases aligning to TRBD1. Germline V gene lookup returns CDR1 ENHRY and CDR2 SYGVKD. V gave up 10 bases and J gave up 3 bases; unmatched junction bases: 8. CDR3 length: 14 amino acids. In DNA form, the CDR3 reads TGTGCCACCACTCCGGACAGGGACAATCAGCCCCAGCATTTT. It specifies CATTPDRDNQPQHF.

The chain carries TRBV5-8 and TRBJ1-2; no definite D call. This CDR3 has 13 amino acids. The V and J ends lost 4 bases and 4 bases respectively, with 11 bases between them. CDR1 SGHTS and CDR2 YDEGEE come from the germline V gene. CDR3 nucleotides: TGTGCCAGCAGCCACGACCACGGCTATGGCTACACCTTC. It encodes CASSHDHGYGYTF.